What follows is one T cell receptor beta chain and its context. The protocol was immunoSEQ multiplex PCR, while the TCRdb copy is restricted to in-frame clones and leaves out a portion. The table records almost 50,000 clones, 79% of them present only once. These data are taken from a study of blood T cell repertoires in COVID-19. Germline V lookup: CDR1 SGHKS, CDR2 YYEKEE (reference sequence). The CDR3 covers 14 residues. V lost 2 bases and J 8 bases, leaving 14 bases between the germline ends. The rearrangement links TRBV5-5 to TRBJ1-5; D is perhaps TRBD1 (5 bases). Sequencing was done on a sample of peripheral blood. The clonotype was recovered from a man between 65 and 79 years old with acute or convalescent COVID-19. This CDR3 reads CASSFGRAVEPQHF. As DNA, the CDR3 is TGTGCCAGCAGCTTCGGCAGGGCAGTTGAGCCCCAGCATTTT.